This T cell receptor beta chain appears in the sequencing data of a study of metastatic and nonmetastatic thyroid tumors. Overall study context: Repertoire data that came from the blood and tumor or nodule tissue of malignant and benign thyroid patients were compared.

Per the original methods: For papillary thyroid cancer, a distant-metastasis classifier was constructed from CDR3 differences observed across clinicopathological groups. TCRdb re-analyzed the PCR reads through MiXCR. The V and J calls come from TCRdb's annotation, not from the publication. The sample yields 60,000 or so clones, 25% to 35% seen once. This clone was seen more than once but under ten times. The antigen is undetermined. Thyroid surgery had not been preceded by any treatment in any patient. Study results and caveats: In both blood and tumor samples, TCR beta diversity was reported significantly higher for malignant than benign nodules.

The sequence came from a female donor with papillary thyroid cancer or a benign thyroid nodule (not recorded which). Some clones in this sample may be carry-over from other donors' samples. Sequencing was carried out using blood.

The CDR3, as DNA: TGTGCCAGCAGTTTTGGGGGGGAGCATCCAGCTTTCTTT. Translating gives CASSFGGEHPAFF. V is TRBV12-3 or TRBV12-4 and J is TRBJ1-1; D may be TRBD1 (5 bases). V was cut by 3 bases and J by 10 bases, with 15 bases left in between. This CDR3 spans 13 amino acids.